The 32 T cell receptor beta chains reported below all come from one sample, sequenced in a study of T cells in women clearing cervical HPV infection. The assay was immunoSEQ multiplex PCR, and TCRdb's table has in-frame clones only and misses some. In total, the table holds some 40,000 clones. Sequenced material: blood buffy coat. The receptor source for this set is a woman aged 18-70 years with a cervical HPV16 infection that either progressed to CIN3+ or cleared (not recorded which).

As for this clone: The sequenced fragment ends 3 residues before the CDR3 boundary, so the rest is inferred from the germline J gene. The chain employs TRBV30 and TRBJ1-2, with D tentatively TRBD1 (5 bases). Trimming stripped 0 bases from V and 6 bases from J, with 11 bases between. The CDR3 length is 13 residues. Germline lookup yields CDR1 GTSNPN and CDR2 SVGIG (reference sequence). The CDR3: CAWSVGRADGYTF. The CDR3 bases that were read are TGTGCCTGGAGTGTAGGCAGGGCGGATGGC. The variable domain in full, with the rest retrieved from reference TRBV30 and TRBJ1-2, is SQTIHQWPATLVQPVGSPLSLECTVEGTSNPNLYWYRQAAGRGLQLLFYSVGIGQISSEVPQNLSASRPQDRQFILSSKKLLLSDSGFYLCAWSVGRADGYTFGSGTRLTVV.

Concerning this clone: The sequenced fragment ends 3 residues before the CDR3 boundary, so the rest is inferred from the germline J gene. This rearrangement joins TRBV20-1 to TRBJ2-5; a possible D gene is TRBD1 (6 bases). Germline lookup yields CDR1 DFQATT and CDR2 SNEGSKA (reference sequence). The CDR3 totals 14 residues. Trimming stripped 5 bases from V and 4 bases from J, with 17 bases between. The CDR3 reads CSAGRQVGGETQYF. The CDR3 DNA, read in part, is TGCAGTGCTGGAAGACAGGTTGGTGGAGAGACC.

This CDR3 is CASRTTGTYSYEQYF. CDR3 DNA, as far as it was read: TGTGCCAGCAGGACCACCGGGACATATTCCTACGAG. The rearrangement links TRBV12-3 or TRBV12-4 to TRBJ2-7; possible D gene TRBD1, 6 bases. The CDR3 end is not reached by the read, which stops 3 residues before it; the germline J gene fills it in. V was pared by 6 bases and J by 1 base, with 16 bases between. This CDR3 region has 15 residues.

About this clone itself: The read terminates 3 residues ahead of where the CDR3 ends, so the germline J gene completes it. The chain joins TRBV2 to TRBJ2-4, with D possibly TRBD2 on 6 matching bases. The V gene's germline CDR1 is SNHLY and CDR2 FYNNEI. V was clipped by 1 base and J by 0 bases, with 10 bases between them. The CDR3 covers 16 residues. CDR3 sequence reads: CASSEDGGLAKNIQYF. CDR3 DNA, as far as it was read: TGTGCCAGCAGTGAAGACGGGGGTCTAGCCAAAAACATT.

On this clone itself: Read coverage stops 3 residues before the CDR3 terminus; the germline J gene supplies the remainder. The rearrangement uses TRBV23-1 and TRBJ2-3, with 8 positions matching TRBD2. TRBV23-1 is recorded as an ORF, its role being uncertain. Unmatched junction bases numbered 14, after V lost 7 bases and J lost 5 bases. The CDR3 has 16 amino acids. This CDR3 is CASTLTSDKTEDTQYF. CDR3 bases read: TGCGCCAGCACATTGACTAGCGACAAAACGGAAGATACG.

About this clone: The read finishes 3 residues shy of the CDR3 end, and the germline J gene is used to complete it. This chain joins TRBV6-2 or TRBV6-3 and TRBJ1-1, with a possible D match to TRBD1 (6 bases). The CDR3 length is 16 residues. From germline, CDR1 is MNHEY and CDR2 SVGEGT. The ends were cut back, 6 bases at V and 0 bases at J, with 17 bases in the middle. CDR3: CASSPLQGRVNTEAFF. CDR3 bases read: TGTGCCAGCAGCCCGTTACAGGGAAGGGTGAACACTGAA.

Turning to this clone: The read stops 3 residues short of the end of the CDR3; the missing end is completed from the germline J gene. This sequence joins TRBV5-1 and TRBJ1-2; weak D call: TRBD1 (5 bases). This CDR3 is built from 13 residues. Per the germline V gene, CDR1 is SGHRS and CDR2 is YFSETQ. V was trimmed by 0 bases and J by 3 bases, leaving 6 bases between them. CDR3 bases read: TGCGCCAGCAGCTTGGCGGGGGACTATGGC. It translates to CASSLAGDYG. The CDR3 as a whole reads CASSLAGDYGYTF. The full variable domain, with the rest looked up from reference TRBV5-1 and TRBJ1-2, is KAGVTQTPRYLIKTRGQQVTLSCSPISGHRSVSWYQQTPGQGLQFLFEYFSETQRNKGNFPGRFSGRQFSNSRSEMNVSTLELGDSALYLCASSLAGDYGYTFGSGTRLTVV.

Note on this clone: The read stops 3 residues short of the end of the CDR3; the missing end is completed from the germline J gene. V is TRBV5-1 and J is TRBJ2-1, with D possibly TRBD1 on 5 matching bases. CDR1 and CDR2 from the germline V gene are SGHRS and YFSETQ. CDR3 length: 14 residues. The V and J ends lost 6 bases and 2 bases respectively, with 12 bases between them. The part of the CDR3 DNA that was read is TGCGCCAGCAACCAGGGCGTCCCCTACAATGAG. It encodes CASNQGVPYNE. The CDR3 reads in full as CASNQGVPYNEQFF.

Details on this clone: The read ends 3 residues shy of where the CDR3 ends; the end is completed using the germline J gene. V is TRBV19 and J is TRBJ2-7, with D perhaps TRBD2 (5 bases). CDR3 length equals 15 residues. The germline CDR1 and CDR2 sequences are LNHDA and SQIVND (reference sequence). The V gene lost 8 bases and the J gene lost 4 bases, with 21 bases spanning the gap. CDR3 DNA, as far as it was read: TGTGCCAGTCGCTCAACCGGGCTAGCAGGTTACGAG. Residues: CASRSTGLAGYE. The entire CDR3 is CASRSTGLAGYEQYF.

With regard to this clone: The read ends 3 residues early relative to the CDR3; the germline J gene fills the gap. This chain connects TRBV29-1 to TRBJ2-2; TRBD1 agrees at 12 bases. CDR3 size: 16 residues. With 4 bases clipped from V and 4 bases from J, the junction kept 7 bases outside the gene matches. In germline, CDR1 is SQVTM, CDR2 ANQGSEA. The sequenced part of the CDR3 DNA is TGCAGCGTTGTCCCGGGACAGGGGGCGGGCACCGGGGAG. As protein: CSVVPGQGAGTGE. The CDR3 in its entirety is CSVVPGQGAGTGELFF.

As to this clone: The read ends 3 residues shy of where the CDR3 ends; the end is completed using the germline J gene. V gene TRBV5-1 combines with J gene TRBJ2-5, with D possibly being TRBD1 (5 bases). The CDR3 covers 15 residues. The germline V gene encodes CDR1 SGHRS and CDR2 YFSETQ. Between the trimmed V and J ends, which lost 0 bases and 5 bases, there was a span of 14 bases. The CDR3 reads CASSLAGMSGETQYF. The CDR3 bases that were read are TGCGCCAGCAGCTTGGCAGGGATGAGTGGGGAGACC.

In the case of this clone: Read coverage stops 3 residues before the CDR3 terminus; the germline J gene supplies the remainder. The chain has TRBV19 and TRBJ2-5; D call uncertain. Trimming stripped 0 bases from V and 1 base from J, with 9 bases between. The CDR3 covers 15 residues. The germline V gene has CDR1 LNHDA and CDR2 SQIVND (reference sequence). The CDR3 protein is CASSIDRQTQETQYF. Incomplete CDR3 DNA: TGTGCCAGTAGTATAGATCGACAAACCCAAGAGACC.

A note on this clone: The read ends 3 residues before the CDR3 terminus; that terminus is restored from the germline J gene. V and J are TRBV7-9 and TRBJ2-1; 14 bases are a match to TRBD2. Trimming took 5 bases from V and 9 from J; bases not matched to a gene: 6. Germline assignment: CDR1 SEHNR and CDR2 FQNEAQ (reference sequence). The CDR3 runs 15 residues. The covered CDR3 bases are TGTGCCAGCAGCGAGACTAGCGGGGGGGCTTCTGAG. It encodes CASSETSGGASE. The CDR3 reads in full as CASSETSGGASEQFF. Looking up the rest from reference TRBV7-9 and TRBJ2-1 gives the full variable domain: DTGVSQNPRHKITKRGQNVTFRCDPISEHNRLYWYRQTLGQGPEFLTYFQNEAQLEKSRLLSDRFSAERPKGSFSTLEIQRTEQGDSAMYLCASSETSGGASEQFFGPGTRLTVL.

To note about this clone: The CDR3 goes on 3 residues after the read ends, and that part is filled in from the germline J gene. The J gene is TRBJ1-2, the V gene TRBV19, with TRBD1 matching over 8 bases. Per the germline V gene, CDR1 is LNHDA and CDR2 is SQIVND (reference sequence). V shed 3 bases, J shed 7 bases, and the junction held 10 bases outside the gene matches. The CDR3 extends over 15 amino acids. CDR3 in amino acids: CASSITGAGGLGYTF. The CDR3 bases that were read are TGTGCCAGTAGTATCACTGGGGCAGGGGGCCTTGGC.

Points on this clone: Read data end 3 residues before the CDR3 end; the end is taken from the germline J gene. V and J are TRBV7-6 and TRBJ2-2; 10 nucleotides match TRBD1. The CDR3 runs to 16 residues. Germline CDR1 SGHVS, CDR2 FNYEAQ. The CDR3 region is CASSNRQGARANVLFF. The part of the CDR3 DNA that was read is TGTGCCAGCAGCAACAGACAGGGGGCGAGGGCCAACGTG.

About this clone: The read ends 3 residues before the CDR3 terminus; that terminus is restored from the germline J gene. The V call is TRBV11-2, the J call TRBJ2-1, with 8 bases aligning to TRBD2. This CDR3 region has 15 residues. V lost 0 bases, J lost 9 bases, and 7 bases stayed unmatched. Germline V gives CDR1 SGHAT, CDR2 FQNNGV. The CDR3 loop reads CASSLDGGARGEQFF. The CDR3 DNA, read in part, is TGTGCCAGCAGCTTAGACGGGGGGGCGCGAGGTGAG.

Details on this clone: The CDR3 end is not reached by the read, which stops 3 residues before it; the germline J gene fills it in. The chain links TRBV2 to TRBJ2-7; TRBD2 aligns across 7 bases. The CDR3 consists of 14 residues. Trimming cost V 4 bases and J 2 bases; bases outside gene matches: 5. Germline CDR1 is SNHLY and CDR2 is FYNNEI. The sequenced part of the CDR3 DNA is TGTGCCAGCAGTGTGGGGGGGGAAGCCTACGAG. Translating it yields CASSVGGEAYE. Given in full, the CDR3 is CASSVGGEAYEQYF. Variable domain in full (rest from reference TRBV2 and TRBJ2-7): EPEVTQTPSHQVTQMGQEVILRCVPISNHLYFYWYRQILGQKVEFLVSFYNNEISEKSEIFDDQFSVERPDGSNFTLKIRSTKLEDSAMYFCASSVGGEAYEQYFGPGTRLTVT.

CDR3 in amino acids: CASRATSGGLGENIQYF. The CDR3 bases that were read are TGTGCCAGTAGAGCTACTAGCGGGGGGCTCGGCGAAAACATT. V usage is TRBV19 and J usage is TRBJ2-4; TRBD2 aligns across 12 bases. The read stops 3 residues short of the end of the CDR3; the missing end is completed from the germline J gene. This CDR3 has 17 residues. V was clipped by 6 bases and J by 5 bases; unmatched bases: 11. Germline CDR1 and CDR2: LNHDA and SQIVND (reference sequence).

Comments on this clone: The same CDR3 can be traced to other DNA sequences in this sample. The covered CDR3 bases are TGTGCCAGCAGCTTGGGAGCGGGGTCCGACGAG. Protein product: CASSLGAGSDE. The full CDR3 protein reads CASSLGAGSDEQYF. The rearrangement uses TRBV11-2 and TRBJ2-7; 7 nucleotides agree with TRBD2. The read is 3 residues too short to cover the CDR3 end, so that end is filled in from the germline J gene. The ends lost 3 bases at V and 5 bases at J; junction bases unmatched: 7. This CDR3 region has 14 residues. Germline V CDR1 and CDR2: SGHAT, FQNNGV.

On this clone itself: The read stops 3 residues short of the end of the CDR3; the missing end is completed from the germline J gene. The rearrangement joins TRBV2 to TRBJ1-6, with 7 bases matching TRBD1. The CDR3 runs to 14 residues. V lost 6 bases to trimming and J lost 7 bases; unmatched junction nucleotides: 6. CDR1 and CDR2 (germline): SNHLY, FYNNEI. This CDR3 is CASRETGANSPLHF. The part of the CDR3 DNA that was read is TGTGCCAGCAGGGAAACAGGGGCGAATTCACCC.

Note on this clone: The CDR3 end falls 3 residues outside the read, so it is completed with the germline J gene. The chain is built from TRBV2 and TRBJ2-2, with unresolved D. The V end was cut by 0 bases, the J end by 1 base, with 9 bases between. The CDR3 is 16 amino acids. Germline V lookup: CDR1 SNHLY, CDR2 FYNNEI. CDR3 in amino acids: CASSEAWPLNTGELFF. Incomplete CDR3 DNA: TGTGCCAGCAGTGAAGCTTGGCCCTTGAACACCGGGGAG.

On this clone itself: The read falls 3 residues short of the CDR3 end, and the missing part is taken from the germline J gene. V usage is TRBV19 and J usage is TRBJ2-3; 12 bases fit TRBD1. Trimming cost V 4 bases and J 2 bases; bases outside gene matches: 1. Looked up from germline, CDR1 is LNHDA and CDR2 is SQIVND (reference sequence). The CDR3 covers 15 residues. The DNA read from the CDR3 is TGTGCCAGTAGTACGGGACAGGGGGCCACAGATACG. This sequence encodes CASSTGQGATDT. The complete CDR3 reads CASSTGQGATDTQYF.

A word on this clone: Read coverage stops 3 residues before the CDR3 terminus; the germline J gene supplies the remainder. The genes are TRBV7-3 and TRBJ2-1, with 8 nucleotides matching TRBD2. The V segment lost 3 bases and the J segment 7 bases; nucleotides outside the gene matches: 8. In germline, CDR1 is SGHTA, CDR2 FQGTGA. The CDR3 totals 15 residues. CDR3 sequence reads: CASSFASGSGNEQFF. The CDR3 DNA, read in part, is TGTGCCAGCAGCTTTGCCAGCGGGAGTGGGAATGAG.

Concerning this clone itself: Read data end 3 residues before the CDR3 end; the end is taken from the germline J gene. This chain connects TRBV6-2 or TRBV6-3 to TRBJ2-5; 8 bases are a match to TRBD2. Losses at the gene ends were 9 bases for V and 5 bases for J; bases not matched to a gene: 2. The CDR3 totals 11 residues. Germline V lookup: CDR1 MNHEY, CDR2 SVGEGT. Partial CDR3 DNA: TGTGCCAGTCGGGGGGGTGAGACC. Protein product: CASRGGET. The full CDR3 sequence reads CASRGGETQYF.

Note on this clone: The read gets to within 3 residues of the CDR3 end, and the germline J gene fills in the rest. The same CDR3 also results from other DNA sequences found in this sample. The chain recombines TRBV20-1 with TRBJ1-2; possible D gene TRBD1, 5 bases. The CDR3 runs to 13 residues. CDR1 is DFQATT, CDR2 SNEGSKA, per germline (reference sequence). The V and J ends lost 3 bases and 6 bases respectively, with 14 bases between them. CDR3 region: CSASPREGNGYTF. CDR3 bases read: TGCAGTGCTAGCCCCAGGGAAGGGAATGGC.

Details on this clone: Coverage ceases 3 residues before the CDR3 finishes, and the germline J gene fills in the end. The J gene is TRBJ2-3, the V gene TRBV5-1; 14 bases map to TRBD2. Germline V gene data show CDR1 as SGHRS and CDR2 as YFSETQ. V shed 3 bases and J 5 bases; nucleotides not matched to a gene: 5. The CDR3 sequence is 16 residues long. The CDR3 DNA, read in part, is TGCGCCAGCAGCTCCCGACTAGCGGGGGGGGTAGATACG. It specifies CASSSRLAGGVDT. The whole CDR3 region reads CASSSRLAGGVDTQYF. The full variable domain, in which reference TRBV5-1 and TRBJ2-3 provide the parts outside the CDR3, is KAGVTQTPRYLIKTRGQQVTLSCSPISGHRSVSWYQQTPGQGLQFLFEYFSETQRNKGNFPGRFSGRQFSNSRSEMNVSTLELGDSALYLCASSSRLAGGVDTQYFGPGTRLTVL.

A word on this clone: The CDR3 is cut off 3 residues early in the read; its end comes from the germline J gene. The rearrangement uses TRBV2 and TRBJ1-2; D might be TRBD1 (5 bases). CDR3 size: 12 residues. Per germline, CDR1 SNHLY and CDR2 FYNNEI. The CDR3 reads CASRMGRAGYTF. The sequenced CDR3 bases are TGTGCCAGCAGAATGGGCAGGGCGGGC.

Regarding this clone: The CDR3 end falls 3 residues outside the read, so it is completed with the germline J gene. The chain has TRBV20-1 and TRBJ2-7, with 8 positions matching TRBD2. The length of the CDR3 is 13 residues. From germline, CDR1 is DFQATT and CDR2 SNEGSKA (reference sequence). Losses at the gene ends were 3 bases for V and 2 bases for J; bases not matched to a gene: 3. Incomplete CDR3 DNA: TGCAGTGCTAGTTTAGCGGGAACCTACGAG. Amino acids: CSASLAGTYE. The CDR3 in its entirety is CSASLAGTYEQYF.

Of note for this clone: The read gets to within 3 residues of the CDR3 end, and the germline J gene fills in the rest. The rearrangement uses TRBV19 and TRBJ2-4, with 12 bases identical to TRBD1. CDR1 and CDR2 from the germline V gene are LNHDA and SQIVND (reference sequence). The CDR3 totals 16 residues. The CDR3 sequence: CASSPGQGATNYGQYF. The sequenced CDR3 bases are TGTGCCAGTAGTCCGGGACAGGGGGCTACTAACTATGGT.

Remarks on this clone: The read falls 3 residues short of the CDR3 end, and the missing part is taken from the germline J gene. The chain employs TRBV5-4 and TRBJ2-3; TRBD2 matches at 10 bases. The CDR3 is made up of 16 amino acids. Per germline, CDR1 SGHNT and CDR2 YYREEE (reference sequence). The V and J ends lost 2 bases and 4 bases, in that order; junction bases with no gene match: 7. CDR3: CASSLGLAGAADTQYF. CDR3 DNA, as far as it was read: TGTGCCAGCAGCTTAGGGCTAGCGGGAGCGGCAGATACG.

Turning to this clone: The DNA ends 3 residues before the CDR3 does, and the rest of the CDR3 is filled in from the germline J gene. The chain is built from TRBV29-1 and TRBJ1-2; D might be TRBD1 (6 bases). Germline lookup yields CDR1 SQVTM and CDR2 ANQGSEA. This CDR3 contains 13 residues. Trimming took off 3 bases at V and 3 bases at J, with 11 bases between the two ends. CDR3 bases read: TGCAGCGTTGAGGGGGGGCTTGACTATGGC. This sequence encodes CSVEGGLDYG. The CDR3 reads in full as CSVEGGLDYGYTF.

Of note for this clone: The CDR3 end falls 3 residues outside the read, so it is completed with the germline J gene. The chain recombines TRBV20-1 with TRBJ1-6, with 7 nucleotides matching TRBD1. The V gene's germline CDR1 is DFQATT and CDR2 SNEGSKA (reference sequence). The ends lost 6 bases at V and 7 bases at J; junction bases unmatched: 9. The CDR3 spans 14 residues. CDR3 bases read: TGCAGTGCCGGATACAGGGGAACCAATTCACCC. It encodes CSAGYRGTNSP. In full, the CDR3 is CSAGYRGTNSPLHF.